The 27 T cell receptor beta chains presented below share a single source sample, sequenced in a study of T cells in Graves' hyperthyroidism and ophthalmopathy. Researchers amplified the TCR beta CDR3 regions from RNA transcripts. The HTBI primer set drove a first-round RT-PCR of the TCR CDR3. TCRdb analysed the multiplex PCR reads with MiXCR anew, one entry per CDR3 protein. The table records some 460,000 distinct CDR3 sequences, approximately 14% of them present only once. Sequencing was done on a sample of blood. All receptors come from a woman aged 18-30 years with Graves' hyperthyroidism.

V usage is TRBV30 and J usage is TRBJ2-2; 8 bases line up with TRBD1. This CDR3 region has 13 residues. Germline assignment: CDR1 GTSNPN and CDR2 SVGIG (reference sequence). Trimming cost V 8 bases and J 3 bases; bases outside gene matches: 5. CDR3 in DNA: TGTGCCCGGAACAGGGGGGACACCGGGGAGCTGTTTTTT. It encodes CARNRGDTGELFF.

V is TRBV25-1 and J is TRBJ2-1; tentatively, D is TRBD2 (7 bases). The CDR3 extends over 16 amino acids. Germline CDR1 MGHDK, CDR2 SYGVNS. V was clipped by 1 base and J by 4 bases, with 14 bases between them. The CDR3 nucleotides read TGTGCCAGCAGTGAATGGGGGGCGGGGGAGTACAATGAGCAGTTCTTC. Translating it yields CASSEWGAGEYNEQFF.

This clonotype was observed at least ten times. This chain joins TRBV18 and TRBJ2-7, with D possibly TRBD2 on 7 matching bases. The germline V gene has CDR1 KGHSH and CDR2 LQKENI. Trimming removed 2 bases from V and 4 bases from J, with 15 bases in between. The CDR3 consists of 15 residues. CDR3 in amino acids: CASSPARGAIYEQYF. CDR3 nucleotides: TGTGCCAGCTCACCAGCACGGGGGGCCATTTACGAGCAGTACTTC. Looking up the rest from reference TRBV18 and TRBJ2-7 gives the full variable domain: NAGVMQNPRHLVRRRGQEARLRCSPMKGHSHVYWYRQLPEEGLKFMVYLQKENIIDESGMPKERFSAEFPKEGPSILRIQQVVRGDSAAYFCASSPARGAIYEQYFGPGTRLTVT.

This clonotype appeared many times. The chain uses TRBV2 and TRBJ2-5; 9 nucleotides agree with TRBD1. Germline-derived CDR1 and CDR2 are SNHLY and FYNNEI. This CDR3 is 15 amino acids long. V was pared by 6 bases and J by 4 bases, with 9 bases of the junction left unmatched. DNA of the CDR3: TGTGCCAGCAGCTCTCGGGGGGACAGGGCAGAGACCCAGTACTTC. Encoded protein: CASSSRGDRAETQYF. The variable domain in full, completed from reference TRBV2 and TRBJ2-5, reads EPEVTQTPSHQVTQMGQEVILRCVPISNHLYFYWYRQILGQKVEFLVSFYNNEISEKSEIFDDQFSVERPDGSNFTLKIRSTKLEDSAMYFCASSSRGDRAETQYFGPGTRLLVL.

This clonotype has ten or more counts. The chain carries TRBV6-5 and TRBJ1-3; no definite D call. Germline V gene data show CDR1 as MNHEY and CDR2 as SVGAGI. With 1 base removed from V and 0 bases from J, the gap between germline ends came to 13 bases. The CDR3 is made up of 17 amino acids. The CDR3 region has the DNA TGTGCCAGCAGTTACTACCACAGCGAAAACTCTGGAAACACCATATATTTT. This encodes CASSYYHSENSGNTIYF.

This clonotype came up many times. The gene calls are TRBV12-3 or TRBV12-4 and TRBJ1-2, with 7 bases fitting TRBD1. After removal of 7 bases from V and 3 bases from J, the junction contained 8 bases not matched to a gene. This CDR3 is 14 amino acids long. The CDR3 protein is CASKEQGRHYGYTF. DNA for the CDR3: TGTGCCAGCAAGGAACAGGGGCGACACTATGGCTACACCTTC.

This clonotype was found many times. This chain connects TRBV6-1 to TRBJ1-2, with 9 positions matching TRBD1. CDR1 and CDR2 from the germline V gene are MNHNS and SASEGT. The CDR3 loop spans 15 amino acids. V dropped 8 bases and J dropped 0; count of bases not matched to a gene: 7. CDR3 nucleotide sequence: TGTGCCAGCTCTACAGGGGGCTTGACTAACTATGGCTACACCTTC. Translated, it gives CASSTGGLTNYGYTF.

The genes are TRBV7-2 and TRBJ2-3; TRBD2 matches at 9 bases. V shed 3 bases and J 2 bases; nucleotides not matched to a gene: 12. Germline values: CDR1 SGHTA, CDR2 FQGNSA. This CDR3 contains 18 residues. The CDR3 DNA reads TGTGCCAGCAGCTTCGCCAAGGGGCGGGAGGGCCTCACAGATACGCAGTATTTT. Its translation: CASSFAKGREGLTDTQYF.

In the case of this clonotype: This may arise from a read error, as a much more abundant clone is one base away. The chain uses TRBV5-1 and TRBJ2-1; 10 bases are a match to TRBD2. The germline V gene has CDR1 SGHRS and CDR2 YFSETQ. The CDR3 consists of 15 residues. V lost 4 bases to trimming and J lost 9 bases; unmatched junction nucleotides: 10. CDR3 sequence reads: CASSQTAGGPCEQFF. The CDR3 nucleotides read TGCGCCAGCAGCCAGACAGCGGGAGGGCCTTGTGAGCAGTTCTTC.

This clonotype came up a few times. The V gene is TRBV6-1, the J gene TRBJ2-3, with D tentatively TRBD1 (6 bases). With 5 bases removed from V and 6 bases from J, the gap between germline ends came to 18 bases. The germline V gene encodes CDR1 MNHNS and CDR2 SASEGT. The CDR3 is 15 residues long. Here the CDR3 DNA reads TGTGCCAGCAGTCCTGGGCAGGGGCATTCGGATACGCAGTATTTT. This encodes CASSPGQGHSDTQYF.

The table lists this clonotype with a few counts. V and J are TRBV19 and TRBJ1-2; D perhaps matches TRBD1 (6 bases). The CDR3 has 15 residues. Trimming removed 5 bases from V and 0 bases from J, with 13 bases in between. Germline-derived CDR1 and CDR2 are LNHDA and SQIVND (reference sequence). CDR3 sequence reads: CASSVQGGPNYGYTF. CDR3 DNA: TGTGCCAGTAGTGTTCAAGGGGGACCTAACTATGGCTACACCTTC.

This clonotype was counted ten times or more. The chain carries TRBV10-3 and TRBJ1-5; 9 positions match TRBD1. V trimming: 4 bases; J trimming: 7 bases; junction bases outside the gene matches: 8. The CDR3 length is 15 residues. Germline CDR1 is ENHRY and CDR2 is SYGVKD. The CDR3 protein is CAISAQGALGQPQHF. The CDR3, as DNA: TGTGCCATCAGTGCACAGGGGGCGCTGGGACAGCCCCAGCATTTT.

This clonotype has a count of ten or more. The J gene is TRBJ2-1, the V gene TRBV15; TRBD1 matches at 7 bases. The junction had 9 bases not matched to a gene; V was cut back by 5 bases and J by 2 bases. This CDR3 is 16 amino acids long. CDR1 and CDR2 from the germline V gene are LNHNV and YYDKDF (reference sequence). For the CDR3, the DNA is TGTGCCACCAGCTCCAGATCCGGGACAGCCTACAATGAGCAGTTCTTC. Amino acids: CATSSRSGTAYNEQFF.

In this sample, this clonotype turned up many times. CDR3 amino acids: CASSFDGLYGYTF. The CDR3 DNA follows: TGTGCCAGCAGTTTTGACGGGCTCTATGGCTACACCTTC. V usage is TRBV28 and J usage is TRBJ1-2; D not certain. This CDR3 contains 13 residues. Germline CDR1 reads MDHEN; CDR2 reads SYDVKM. The V gene lost 3 bases and the J gene lost 4 bases, with 9 bases spanning the gap.

This clonotype was seen many times. The chain combines TRBV7-9 with TRBJ2-7, with D perhaps assigned TRBD1 or TRBD2 (5 bases each). In germline, CDR1 is SEHNR, CDR2 FQNEAQ (reference sequence). CDR3 length: 13 amino acids. The V and J ends lost 6 bases and 5 bases respectively, with 14 bases between them. In DNA form, the CDR3 reads TGTGCCAGCAGTCGGGGACGGAAGAACGAGCAGTACTTC. Translating it yields CASSRGRKNEQYF.

V gene TRBV30 combines with J gene TRBJ2-7, with D unresolved. The length of the CDR3 is 12 residues. Trimming cost V 2 bases and J 3 bases, with 8 bases left between them. CDR1 and CDR2 (germline): GTSNPN, SVGIG (reference sequence). CDR3 protein: CAWSYQFYEQYF. The CDR3 bases are TGTGCCTGGAGTTACCAGTTCTACGAGCAGTACTTC.

This chain links TRBV10-3 with TRBJ2-1; 13 bases are a match to TRBD2. Germline CDR1 ENHRY, CDR2 SYGVKD. V lost 5 bases to trimming and J lost 9 bases; unmatched junction nucleotides: 7. The CDR3 covers 15 residues. The CDR3 nucleotides read TGTGCCATCAGTTCCCCGGGACTAGCGGGAACTGAGCAGTTCTTC. Its protein product is CAISSPGLAGTEQFF.

The chain is built from TRBV28 and TRBJ1-5; D ambiguous. This CDR3 region has 14 residues. The V gene lost 6 bases and the J gene lost 6 bases, with 15 bases spanning the gap. Germline V gene lookup returns CDR1 MDHEN and CDR2 SYDVKM. The CDR3 loop is CASSPGRQSQPQHF. DNA for the CDR3: TGTGCCAGCAGCCCCGGCCGCCAGAGTCAGCCCCAGCATTTT.

This clonotype has at least ten counts. This chain uses TRBV7-3 with TRBJ2-3; 7 nucleotides line up with TRBD2. The trim removed 7 bases at V and 5 bases at J, leaving 9 bases unmatched. The CDR3 is 14 residues long. CDR1 SGHTA and CDR2 FQGTGA come from the germline V gene. The CDR3, as DNA: TGTGCCAGCACCCTTTGGGCGGGAGAAGATACGCAGTATTTT. Its protein product is CASTLWAGEDTQYF. Full variable domain (rest looked up from reference TRBV7-3 and TRBJ2-3): GAGVSQTPSNKVTEKGKYVELRCDPISGHTALYWYRQSLGQGPEFLIYFQGTGAADDSGLPNDRFFAVRPEGSVSTLKIQRTERGDSAVYLCASTLWAGEDTQYFGPGTRLTVL.

This rearrangement joins TRBV29-1 to TRBJ1-4; D gene uncertain. This CDR3 region has 14 residues. Germline V gene data show CDR1 as SQVTM and CDR2 as ANQGSEA. Trimming left V 2 bases short and J 0 bases short, with 7 bases between. For the CDR3, the DNA is TGCAGCGTTGAAATTGAGTCAACTAATGAAAAACTGTTTTTT. The encoded protein is CSVEIESTNEKLFF.

The rearrangement joins TRBV7-8 to TRBJ1-2; D gene ambiguous. This CDR3 is 15 amino acids long. Germline V gives CDR1 SGHVS, CDR2 FQNEAQ. Trimming took off 5 bases at V and 3 bases at J, with 16 bases between the two ends. DNA for the CDR3: TGTGCCAGCAGCCTAATCCCCGGGAGGGACTATGGCTACACCTTC. This encodes CASSLIPGRDYGYTF.

At least ten counts were recorded for this clonotype. This chain connects TRBV12-3 or TRBV12-4 to TRBJ1-4; TRBD1 is a possible D gene (5 bases). This CDR3 has 15 residues. V was shortened by 7 bases and J by 5 bases, with 17 bases between the two germline ends. The CDR3 DNA sequence: TGTGCCAGCACCACTAGACAGCGCGCGAATGAAAAACTGTTTTTT. Translating gives CASTTRQRANEKLFF.

V and J are TRBV11-2 and TRBJ2-1, with 9 bases fitting TRBD2. The CDR3 is made up of 15 amino acids. J lost 8 bases, V lost 4 bases, and 9 bases had no gene match. From germline, CDR1 is SGHAT and CDR2 FQNNGV. The CDR3 loop is CASSSSGRIGHEQFF. The CDR3 DNA sequence: TGTGCCAGCAGCTCCAGCGGGAGGATCGGGCATGAGCAGTTCTTC.

This chain joins TRBV19 and TRBJ2-3, with 9 bases identical to TRBD2. The trim removed 0 bases at V and 6 bases at J, leaving 7 bases unmatched. The CDR3 runs to 16 residues. Germline CDR1 and CDR2: LNHDA and SQIVND (reference sequence). The CDR3 nucleotides are TGTGCCAGTAGTATAGAGGCGGGAGGGCCGGGGGATACGCAGTATTTT. Protein sequence: CASSIEAGGPGDTQYF.

A note on this clonotype: A much larger clonotype is one base distant, so this may be a read error. The CDR3 sequence: CASSLEWKELFF. The CDR3 DNA reads TGTGCCAGCAGTTTAGAGTGGAAAGAACTGTTTTTT. V is TRBV12-3 or TRBV12-4 and J is TRBJ1-4, with D hard to call. The CDR3 runs to 12 residues. V shed 1 base and J shed 12 bases, with 9 bases lying between them.

V and J are TRBV20-1 and TRBJ1-1, with a tentative D call TRBD1 (5 bases). Germline values: CDR1 DFQATT, CDR2 SNEGSKA (reference sequence). The CDR3 has 14 residues. Trimming pared 0 bases from V and 3 bases from J, leaving 11 bases between. CDR3 sequence reads: CSARDGGGDTEAFF. The DNA for the CDR3 is TGCAGTGCTAGAGACGGGGGTGGTGACACTGAAGCTTTCTTT.

Ten or more counts support this clonotype. The CDR3 bases are TGTGCCAGCAGCTTATTAGGTGCTAGCGGGAGGTTAACCTACGAGCAGTACTTC. It specifies CASSLLGASGRLTYEQYF. The rearrangement links TRBV11-2 to TRBJ2-7; 11 bases are a match to TRBD2. The germline gives CDR1 SGHAT, CDR2 FQNNGV. Unmatched junction bases numbered 11, after V lost 2 bases and J lost 2 bases. The CDR3 has 18 amino acids.